The 28 T cell receptor beta chains below were found in one sample sequenced in a study of cytomegalovirus exposure and HLA in healthy donors. The PCR ran on 60 Vbeta and 13 Jbeta primers. Generated by immunoSEQ multiplex PCR, the TCRdb table keeps only in-frame clones and is missing some. The profile shows more than 150,000 clones, approximately 80% of them singletons. Sequenced material: PBMCs. Every receptor here comes from a male donor in good health and CMV-seronegative.

This clone was picked up a small number of times. J is TRBJ1-4 and V is TRBV7-8, with D tentatively TRBD1 (5 bases). In germline, CDR1 is SGHVS, CDR2 FQNEAQ. V gave up 5 bases and J gave up 8 bases, with 15 bases separating them. The CDR3 loop spans 14 amino acids. CDR3 DNA: TGTGCCAGCAGCCCTTGGGGGGGACGCGAAAAACTGTTTTTT. Residues: CASSPWGGREKLFF.

This clone has a single count. The V and J genes are TRBV12-5 and TRBJ2-1, with D possibly TRBD1 on 5 matching bases. CDR1 LGHNT and CDR2 FRNRAP come from the germline V gene. The CDR3 covers 13 residues. V gave up 5 bases and J gave up 9 bases, with 14 bases separating them. The CDR3 DNA reads as TGTGCTAGTGGTGTCGCCGCCCAGGGTGAGCAGTTCTTC. It encodes CASGVAAQGEQFF.

J is TRBJ2-5 and V is TRBV9; 9 bases align to TRBD2. The CDR3 spans 15 residues. Germline CDR1 is SGDLS and CDR2 is YYNGEE. The trim removed 4 bases at V and 2 bases at J, leaving 6 bases unmatched. The CDR3 nucleotides read TGTGCCAGCAGCTCCAGGGCGGGGGGGCAAGAGACCCAGTACTTC. This codes for CASSSRAGGQETQYF.

This chain links TRBV5-1 with TRBJ2-2; no reliable D call. CDR1 SGHRS and CDR2 YFSETQ come from the germline V gene. The CDR3 is made up of 15 amino acids. Trimming stripped 1 base from V and 5 bases from J, with 12 bases between. DNA for the CDR3: TGCGCCAGCAGCTTGAGGAGTAGTGGAACCGGGGAGCTGTTTTTT. Protein: CASSLRSSGTGELFF.

J is TRBJ1-3 and V is TRBV2; 11 bases fit TRBD1. The CDR3 covers 14 residues. Trimming took 6 bases from V and 5 from J; bases not matched to a gene: 3. Germline assignment: CDR1 SNHLY and CDR2 FYNNEI. This CDR3 reads CASRDRGLRNTIYF. For the CDR3, the DNA is TGTGCCAGCAGGGACAGGGGGCTAAGAAACACCATATATTTT. Full variable domain (missing parts from reference TRBV2 and TRBJ1-3): EPEVTQTPSHQVTQMGQEVILRCVPISNHLYFYWYRQILGQKVEFLVSFYNNEISEKSEIFDDQFSVERPDGSNFTLKIRSTKLEDSAMYFCASRDRGLRNTIYFGEGSWLTVV.

The rearrangement joins TRBV15 to TRBJ1-4; the match to TRBD1 covers 10 bases. This CDR3 has 14 amino acids. V lost 5 bases, J lost 9 bases, and 6 bases stayed unmatched. In germline, CDR1 is LNHNV, CDR2 YYDKDF (reference sequence). The DNA for the CDR3 is TGTGCCACCAGCCTCCGACAGGGGGCCAAAAAACTGTTTTTT. Translated, it gives CATSLRQGAKKLFF.

The chain carries TRBV19 and TRBJ1-1, with TRBD1 as a possible D gene (5 bases). The germline V and J ends were trimmed by 7 bases and 5 bases, with 17 bases remaining between them. Germline V gene sequence: CDR1 LNHDA, CDR2 SQIVND (reference sequence). This CDR3 contains 14 residues. CDR3: CASNQVGGWTEAFF. The CDR3 DNA follows: TGTGCCAGTAATCAAGTCGGGGGATGGACTGAAGCTTTCTTT.

The J gene is TRBJ1-4, the V gene TRBV4-1; 7 bases are shared with TRBD1. V lost 0 bases, J lost 5 bases, and 6 bases stayed unmatched. This CDR3 has 16 amino acids. The germline V gene encodes CDR1 MGHRA and CDR2 YSYEKL. DNA for the CDR3: TGCGCCAGCAGCCAAGACCGGGACAGTTTAAATGAAAAACTGTTTTTT. Translation: CASSQDRDSLNEKLFF.

This clone was recorded once. This chain uses TRBV23-1 with TRBJ1-5, with D perhaps matching TRBD1 (5 bases). TRBV23-1 is designated an ORF whose function remains uncertain. The CDR3 contains 19 residues. Trimming took 0 bases from V and 0 from J, leaving 18 bases between them. The CDR3 loop reads CASSQSLRVEKYSNQPQHF. The DNA for the CDR3 is TGCGCCAGCAGTCAATCCCTCAGGGTCGAAAAATATAGCAATCAGCCCCAGCATTTT.

This chain links TRBV5-8 with TRBJ2-5; no clear D. With 2 bases removed from V and 1 base from J, the gap between germline ends came to 12 bases. The CDR3 is 15 amino acids. Germline lookup yields CDR1 SGHTS and CDR2 YDEGEE. DNA of the CDR3: TGTGCCAGCAGCTTTTACATACAGCCCCAAGAGACCCAGTACTTC. This sequence encodes CASSFYIQPQETQYF.

The chain carries TRBV11-1 and TRBJ2-3, with 10 bases fitting TRBD2. V lost 6 bases, J lost 6 bases, and 12 bases stayed unmatched. The CDR3 is made up of 16 amino acids. Germline CDR1 is SGHAT and CDR2 is FQDESV (reference sequence). CDR3 sequence: CASRPQLAGNADTQYF. CDR3 coding DNA: TGTGCCAGCAGACCCCAACTAGCGGGAAACGCGGATACGCAGTATTTT.

The rearrangement joins TRBV6-5 to TRBJ2-5; D perhaps matches TRBD2 (6 bases). V lost 4 bases and J 1 base, leaving 10 bases between the germline ends. CDR1 is MNHEY and CDR2 is SVGAGI in the germline V gene. The CDR3 covers 14 residues. Written as DNA, the CDR3 is TGTGCCAGCAGTTCCCTGACTAGCCAAGAGACCCAGTACTTC. It specifies CASSSLTSQETQYF.

The gene calls are TRBV6-5 and TRBJ2-3; 8 bases fit TRBD2. Trimming at V came to 4 bases and at J to 1 base, leaving 4 bases not matched to a gene. The CDR3 runs to 15 residues. Germline CDR1 MNHEY, CDR2 SVGAGI. This CDR3 is CASSSDGGGTDTQYF. The DNA for the CDR3 is TGTGCCAGCAGTTCGGACGGGGGGGGCACAGATACGCAGTATTTT.

The chain couples TRBV6-5 to TRBJ2-5, with D possibly TRBD1 on 6 matching bases. Trimming shortened V by 8 bases and J by 3 bases, and 19 bases separated the two germline ends. Germline V gene sequence: CDR1 MNHEY, CDR2 SVGAGI. There are 15 residues in the CDR3. Here the CDR3 DNA reads TGTGCCAGCGTCCCGTCACGAGGGACAAAAGAGACCCAGTACTTC. Translated: CASVPSRGTKETQYF.

This clone was picked up a small number of times. This chain connects TRBV7-9 to TRBJ1-1; 7 positions agree with TRBD1. Germline CDR1 and CDR2: SEHNR and FQNEAQ (reference sequence). Trimming cost V 3 bases and J 8 bases; bases outside gene matches: 6. The CDR3 has 13 amino acids. CDR3 region: CASSLGQNREAFF. CDR3 nucleotides: TGTGCCAGCAGCTTGGGACAGAACAGAGAAGCTTTCTTT.

The V gene is TRBV19, the J gene TRBJ2-7; D might be TRBD1 (5 bases). This CDR3 contains 13 residues. V was cut by 4 bases and J by 3 bases, with 10 bases left in between. The germline V gene has CDR1 LNHDA and CDR2 SQIVND (reference sequence). The CDR3 DNA reads TGTGCCAGTAGTAAACAGGAGAGCTACGAGCAGTACTTC. Protein product: CASSKQESYEQYF.

The genes are TRBV21-1 and TRBJ1-4. TRBV21-1 constitutes a pseudogene. CDR3 length equals 12 residues. The CDR3 spells CASCGRGEKLFF. CDR3 coding DNA: TGTGCCAGCTGCGGTCGAGGTGAAAAACTGTTTTTT.

This chain joins TRBV19 and TRBJ1-1; TRBD1 is a possible D gene (5 bases). The V and J ends lost 1 base and 0 bases respectively, with 12 bases between them. Germline CDR1 LNHDA, CDR2 SQIVND (reference sequence). The CDR3 is 16 residues long. CDR3 sequence (DNA): TGTGCCAGTAGTATAGGTTCGACAGCCTTGAACACTGAAGCTTTCTTT. This translates into CASSIGSTALNTEAFF.

This sequence joins TRBV6-6 and TRBJ1-5; maybe TRBD1 (5 bases). CDR1 is MNHNY and CDR2 is SVGAGI in the germline V gene (reference sequence). The V end was cut by 1 base, the J end by 7 bases, with 11 bases between. This CDR3 spans 14 amino acids. Written as DNA, the CDR3 is TGTGCCAGCAGTTACTACGTGACAGACCAGCCCCAGCATTTT. Translated: CASSYYVTDQPQHF.

V usage is TRBV11-2 and J usage is TRBJ1-4, with D perhaps TRBD1 (6 bases). Trimming shortened V by 3 bases and J by 7 bases, and 12 bases separated the two germline ends. The CDR3 sequence is 14 residues long. The germline gives CDR1 SGHAT, CDR2 FQNNGV. Here the CDR3 DNA reads TGTGCCAGCAGCTTGCGACAGGATGGTGAAAAACTGTTTTTT. This translates into CASSLRQDGEKLFF.

This clone was picked up one time. The gene calls are TRBV19 and TRBJ2-7, with 10 bases lining up with TRBD2. The CDR3 consists of 15 residues. The V gene end was trimmed by 5 bases and the J gene end by 6 bases; junction bases not matched to a gene: 10. The germline V gene has CDR1 LNHDA and CDR2 SQIVND (reference sequence). CDR3 sequence (DNA): TGTGCCAGTAGTTCCCCTAGCGGGAGTAAACCCGAGCAGTACTTC. It is translated as CASSSPSGSKPEQYF.

This clone appeared once. The gene calls are TRBV29-1 and TRBJ2-2; D may be TRBD2 (6 bases). V was pared by 6 bases and J by 5 bases, with 10 bases between. CDR3 length equals 12 residues. CDR1 SQVTM and CDR2 ANQGSEA come from the germline V gene. The CDR3 nucleotides are TGCAGCGTACTGGAGGGGACCGGGGAGCTGTTTTTT. Translated: CSVLEGTGELFF.

This clone came up once. The rearrangement joins TRBV13 to TRBJ2-1; the match to TRBD2 covers 11 bases. The CDR3 is 15 amino acids. V shed 1 base and J 8 bases; nucleotides not matched to a gene: 4. CDR1 and CDR2 from the germline V gene are PRHDT and FYEKMQ (reference sequence). The CDR3 DNA follows: TGTGCCAGCAGCTTAGAATTAGCGGGAGGGGATGAGCAGTTCTTC. Amino acid sequence: CASSLELAGGDEQFF.

The chain employs TRBV9 and TRBJ2-1; D remains unclear. Germline assignment: CDR1 SGDLS and CDR2 YYNGEE. There are 13 residues in the CDR3. Trimming pared 0 bases from V and 4 bases from J, leaving 5 bases between. The DNA for the CDR3 is TGTGCCAGCAGCGTAGGGCAGTACAATGAGCAGTTCTTC. Translated, it gives CASSVGQYNEQFF.

The rearrangement links TRBV11-2 to TRBJ2-3; 12 bases are a match to TRBD2. Germline trimming cut 7 bases from V and 0 bases from J; bases unmatched to any gene: 5. This CDR3 region has 16 residues. Looked up from germline, CDR1 is SGHAT and CDR2 is FQNNGV. DNA for the CDR3: TGTGCCAGCATTAAAGGGACTAGCGGGAGCACAGATACGCAGTATTTT. It yields the protein CASIKGTSGSTDTQYF.

This clone was found once. The chain is built from TRBV5-4 and TRBJ1-3; TRBD1 aligns across 7 bases. The germline V gene has CDR1 SGHNT and CDR2 YYREEE (reference sequence). V trimming: 4 bases; J trimming: 8 bases; junction bases outside the gene matches: 9. The CDR3 contains 14 residues. The DNA of the CDR3 is TGTGCCAGCAGCCCCGGGACAGCGCAAGACACCATATATTTT. It yields the protein CASSPGTAQDTIYF.

V usage is TRBV5-1 and J usage is TRBJ2-7; D perhaps matches TRBD1 (6 bases). This CDR3 is built from 16 residues. The V gene's germline CDR1 is SGHRS and CDR2 YFSETQ. With 4 bases removed from V and 3 bases from J, the gap between germline ends came to 20 bases. The CDR3: CASSEPPYGTLYEQYF. DNA for the CDR3: TGCGCCAGCAGCGAACCCCCTTATGGGACACTCTACGAGCAGTACTTC.

The V gene is TRBV9, the J gene TRBJ2-7; the match to TRBD2 covers 12 bases. This CDR3 is 13 amino acids long. Germline loops: CDR1 SGDLS, CDR2 YYNGEE. Germline trimming cut 2 bases from V and 6 bases from J; bases unmatched to any gene: 0. The CDR3 reads CASSVTSGGEQYF. CDR3 coding DNA: TGTGCCAGCAGCGTGACTAGCGGGGGCGAGCAGTACTTC.